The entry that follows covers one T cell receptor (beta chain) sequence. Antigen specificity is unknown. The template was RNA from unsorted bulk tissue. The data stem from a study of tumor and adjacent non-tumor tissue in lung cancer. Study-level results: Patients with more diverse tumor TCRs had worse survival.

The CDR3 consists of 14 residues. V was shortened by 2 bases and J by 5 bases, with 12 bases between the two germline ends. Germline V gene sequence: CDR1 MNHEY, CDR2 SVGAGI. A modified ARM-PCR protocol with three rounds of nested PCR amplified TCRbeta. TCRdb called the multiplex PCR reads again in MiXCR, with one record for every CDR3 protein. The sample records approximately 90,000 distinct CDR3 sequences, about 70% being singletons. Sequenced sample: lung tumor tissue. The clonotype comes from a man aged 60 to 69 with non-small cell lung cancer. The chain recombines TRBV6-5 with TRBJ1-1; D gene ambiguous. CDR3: CASSYSAARTEAFF. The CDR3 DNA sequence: TGTGCCAGCAGTTACAGCGCCGCGAGGACTGAAGCTTTCTTT.